A single sample is the source of the 10 T cell receptor beta chains below, sequenced in a study of blood T cell repertoires in COVID-19. Data came from immunoSEQ multiplex PCR; TCRdb stores just in-frame clones and leaves some out. Here the sample spans 100,000 or so clones, about 89% being singletons. What was sequenced was peripheral blood. The receptor set was obtained from a woman in her 30s with acute or convalescent COVID-19.

The chain links TRBV6-6 to TRBJ1-3, with D possibly being TRBD1 (6 bases). Germline V gene sequence: CDR1 MNHNY, CDR2 SVGAGI (reference sequence). V lost 0 bases and J lost 1, with 10 bases in between. The CDR3 covers 16 residues. For the CDR3, the DNA is TGTGCCAGCAGTTACTCGAGGGGGTGGTCTGGAAACACCATATATTTT. Protein: CASSYSRGWSGNTIYF.

The rearrangement uses TRBV4-1 and TRBJ2-3, with TRBD2 matching 10 bases. Unmatched junction bases numbered 16, after V lost 1 base and J lost 3 bases. CDR3 length: 20 residues. Germline assignment: CDR1 MGHRA and CDR2 YSYEKL. CDR3 loop: CASSQVPAGGPLSVTDTQYF. The CDR3 DNA reads as TGCGCCAGCAGCCAAGTTCCAGCGGGGGGGCCCCTGTCAGTGACAGATACGCAGTATTTT.

The chain recombines TRBV7-8 with TRBJ1-1; 9 nucleotides match TRBD1. V gave up 5 bases and J gave up 1 base; unmatched junction bases: 5. The V gene's germline CDR1 is SGHVS and CDR2 FQNEAQ. This CDR3 comprises 15 residues. The CDR3 is CASSANRGQNTEAFF. CDR3 DNA sequence: TGTGCCAGCAGCGCAAACAGGGGGCAGAACACTGAAGCTTTCTTT.

V usage is TRBV3-1 (or the pseudogene TRBV3-2) and J usage is TRBJ2-7; 7 bases are a match to TRBD2. V was clipped by 5 bases and J by 2 bases; unmatched bases: 6. CDR3 length: 14 residues. CDR1 and CDR2 from the germline V gene are LGHDT and YNNKEL (reference sequence). CDR3 coding DNA: TGTGCCAGCAGCGAAGGTCTAGCGGCCTACGAGCAGTACTTC. Its protein product is CASSEGLAAYEQYF.

The chain employs TRBV6-6 and TRBJ2-3; 9 positions agree with TRBD1. CDR1 and CDR2 (germline): MNHNY, SVGAGI (reference sequence). V shed 6 bases, J shed 4 bases, and the junction held 5 bases outside the gene matches. CDR3 length: 14 residues. CDR3 bases: TGTGCCAGCAGGACAGGGGGTAGGGCAGATACGCAGTATTTT. Protein product: CASRTGGRADTQYF.

This chain links TRBV12-5 with TRBJ2-7, with TRBD1 matching 12 bases. The CDR3 spans 14 residues. The V and J ends lost 4 bases and 2 bases, in that order; junction bases with no gene match: 0. CDR1 and CDR2 from the germline V gene are LGHNT and FRNRAP. CDR3 DNA sequence: TGTGCTAGTGGTTGGGACAGGGGGCCCTACGAGCAGTACTTC. Protein: CASGWDRGPYEQYF.

This clone was detected a few times. Written as DNA, the CDR3 is TGTGCCAGCAGCTTACAGGGGACGGGAGGCTACACCTTC. It codes for CASSLQGTGGYTF. The chain carries TRBV7-9 and TRBJ1-2; the D gene is possibly TRBD1 (6 bases). CDR1 is SEHNR, CDR2 FQNEAQ, per germline (reference sequence). Trimming cost V 2 bases and J 8 bases, with 12 bases left between them. The CDR3 extends over 13 amino acids.

This chain uses TRBV28 with TRBJ2-7; TRBD2 aligns across 8 bases. CDR1 and CDR2 (germline): MDHEN, SYDVKM. V lost 6 bases to trimming and J lost 4 bases; unmatched junction nucleotides: 8. This CDR3 has 14 amino acids. In DNA form, the CDR3 reads TGTGCCAGCAGCTCTCGGGGGGGCGAGTACGAGCAGTACTTC. Translating gives CASSSRGGEYEQYF.

This chain uses TRBV12-5 with TRBJ2-7; maybe TRBD1 (5 bases). This CDR3 spans 14 amino acids. Trimming removed 0 bases from V and 3 bases from J, with 9 bases in between. Germline V gives CDR1 LGHNT, CDR2 FRNRAP. Written as DNA, the CDR3 is TGTGCTAGTGGTTTGGTAAGGGGTAGCTACGAGCAGTACTTC. This sequence encodes CASGLVRGSYEQYF.

The chain uses TRBV19 and TRBJ1-1, with 7 positions matching TRBD1. Germline V lookup: CDR1 LNHDA, CDR2 SQIVND (reference sequence). V shed 5 bases and J 0 bases; nucleotides not matched to a gene: 9. The CDR3 consists of 16 residues. The CDR3 loop reads CASSLRQGWVNTEAFF. The CDR3 DNA is TGTGCCAGTAGTCTCAGACAGGGATGGGTGAACACTGAAGCTTTCTTT. Based on the CDR3 plus reference TRBV19 and TRBJ1-1, the full variable domain is DGGITQSPKYLFRKEGQNVTLSCEQNLNHDAMYWYRQDPGQGLRLIYYSQIVNDFQKGDIAEGYSVSREKKESFPLTVTSAQKNPTAFYLCASSLRQGWVNTEAFFGQGTRLTVV.